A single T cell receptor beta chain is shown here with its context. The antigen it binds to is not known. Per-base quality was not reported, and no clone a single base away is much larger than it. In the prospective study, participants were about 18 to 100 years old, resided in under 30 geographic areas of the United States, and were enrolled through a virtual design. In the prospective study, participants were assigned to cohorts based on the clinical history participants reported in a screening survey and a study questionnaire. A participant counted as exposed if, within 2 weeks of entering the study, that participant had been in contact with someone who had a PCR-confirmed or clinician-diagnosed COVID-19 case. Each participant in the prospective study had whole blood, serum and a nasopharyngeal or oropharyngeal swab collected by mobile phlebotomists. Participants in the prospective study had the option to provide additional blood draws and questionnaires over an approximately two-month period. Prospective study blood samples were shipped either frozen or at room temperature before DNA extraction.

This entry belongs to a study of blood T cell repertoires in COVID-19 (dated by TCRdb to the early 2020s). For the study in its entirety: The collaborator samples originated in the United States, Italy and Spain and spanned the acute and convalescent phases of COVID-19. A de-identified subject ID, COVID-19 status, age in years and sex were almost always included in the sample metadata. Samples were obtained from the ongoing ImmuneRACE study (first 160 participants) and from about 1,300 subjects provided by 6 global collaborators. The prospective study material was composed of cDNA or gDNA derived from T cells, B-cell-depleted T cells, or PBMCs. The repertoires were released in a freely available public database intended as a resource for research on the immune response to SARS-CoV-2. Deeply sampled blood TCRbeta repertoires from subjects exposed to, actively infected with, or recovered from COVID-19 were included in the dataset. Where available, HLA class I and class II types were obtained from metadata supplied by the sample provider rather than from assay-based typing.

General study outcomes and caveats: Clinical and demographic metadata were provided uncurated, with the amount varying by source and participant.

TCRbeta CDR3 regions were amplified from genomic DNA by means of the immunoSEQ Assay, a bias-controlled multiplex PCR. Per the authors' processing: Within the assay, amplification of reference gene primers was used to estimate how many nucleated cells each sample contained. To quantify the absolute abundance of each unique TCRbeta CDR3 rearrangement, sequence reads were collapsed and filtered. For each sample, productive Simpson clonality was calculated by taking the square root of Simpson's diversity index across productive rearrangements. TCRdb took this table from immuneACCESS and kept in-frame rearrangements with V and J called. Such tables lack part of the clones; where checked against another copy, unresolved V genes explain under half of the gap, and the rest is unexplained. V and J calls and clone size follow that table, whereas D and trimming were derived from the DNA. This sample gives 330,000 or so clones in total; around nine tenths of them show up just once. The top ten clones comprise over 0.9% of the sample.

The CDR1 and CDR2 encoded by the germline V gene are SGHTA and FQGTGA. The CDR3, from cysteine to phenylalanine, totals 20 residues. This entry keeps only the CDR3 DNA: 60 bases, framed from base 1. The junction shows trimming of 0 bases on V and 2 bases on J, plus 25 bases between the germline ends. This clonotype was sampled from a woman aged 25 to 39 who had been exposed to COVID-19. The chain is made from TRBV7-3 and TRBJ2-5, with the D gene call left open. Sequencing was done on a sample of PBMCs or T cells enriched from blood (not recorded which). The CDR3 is CASSLTFRRVADADQETQYF. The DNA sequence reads TGTGCCAGCAGCTTAACGTTTCGTCGGGTAGCCGACGCCGATCAAGAGACCCAGTACTTC.